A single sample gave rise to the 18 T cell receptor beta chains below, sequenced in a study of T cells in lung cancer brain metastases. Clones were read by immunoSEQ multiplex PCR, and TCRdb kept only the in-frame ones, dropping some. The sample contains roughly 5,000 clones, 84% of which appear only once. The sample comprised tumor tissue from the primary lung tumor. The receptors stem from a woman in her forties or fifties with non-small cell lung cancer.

This chain's CDR3 is CAWPEQGSYTF. The CDR3 region has the DNA TGTGCCTGGCCGGAACAGGGCAGCTACACCTTC. J is TRBJ1-2 and V is TRBV30; weak D call: TRBD1 (6 bases). From germline, CDR1 is GTSNPN and CDR2 SVGIG (reference sequence). Trimming took off 5 bases at V and 9 bases at J, with 13 bases between the two ends. This CDR3 has 11 amino acids.

The CDR3 spells CASSDLAGGYF. The CDR3 coding sequence is TGTGCCAGCAGTGATCTGGCAGGGGGGTACTTC. J is TRBJ2-7 and V is TRBV2; 7 bases fit TRBD1. CDR3 length equals 11 residues. J was trimmed by 12 bases and V by 3 bases; bases with no gene match: 5. Germline CDR1 SNHLY, CDR2 FYNNEI.

The CDR3 nucleotides read TGCAGCGTAGCAGGGGGGTGGTGCGAGACCCAGTACTTC. Translation gives CSVAGGWCETQYF. The V call is TRBV29-1, the J call TRBJ2-5; the D gene is possibly TRBD1 (7 bases). The V end was cut by 6 bases, the J end by 5 bases, with 16 bases between. Germline V gene lookup returns CDR1 SQVTM and CDR2 ANQGSEA. This CDR3 contains 13 residues.

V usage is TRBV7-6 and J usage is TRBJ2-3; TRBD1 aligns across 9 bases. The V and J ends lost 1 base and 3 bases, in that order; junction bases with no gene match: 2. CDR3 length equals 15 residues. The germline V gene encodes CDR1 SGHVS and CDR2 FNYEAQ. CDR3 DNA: TGTGCCAGCAGCTTAGGGACAGGGGTGACAGATACGCAGTATTTT. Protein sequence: CASSLGTGVTDTQYF.

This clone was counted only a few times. The CDR3 protein is CASSETGEAFF. DNA for the CDR3: TGTGCCAGCAGTGAAACCGGTGAAGCTTTCTTT. This chain connects TRBV6-1 to TRBJ1-1; D is unclear. Germline V CDR1 and CDR2: MNHNS, SASEGT. This CDR3 is 11 amino acids long. V was clipped by 2 bases and J by 7 bases, with 5 bases between them.

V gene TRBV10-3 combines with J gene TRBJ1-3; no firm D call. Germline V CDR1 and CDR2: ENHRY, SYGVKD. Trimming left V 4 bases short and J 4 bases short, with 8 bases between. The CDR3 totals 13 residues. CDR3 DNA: TGTGCCATCAGTGCGGGCCGGGGAAACACCATATATTTT. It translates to CAISAGRGNTIYF.

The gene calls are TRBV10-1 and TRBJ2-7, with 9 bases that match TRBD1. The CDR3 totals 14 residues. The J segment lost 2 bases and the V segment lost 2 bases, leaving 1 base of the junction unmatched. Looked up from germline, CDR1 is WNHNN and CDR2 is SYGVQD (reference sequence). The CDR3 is CASSEGTGTYEQYF. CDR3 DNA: TGCGCCAGCAGTGAGGGGACAGGGACCTACGAGCAGTACTTC.

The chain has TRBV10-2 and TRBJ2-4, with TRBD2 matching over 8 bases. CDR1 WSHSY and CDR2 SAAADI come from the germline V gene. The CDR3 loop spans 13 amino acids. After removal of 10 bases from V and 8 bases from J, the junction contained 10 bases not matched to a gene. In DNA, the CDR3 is TGCGCCACCAAAGCGGGAGAGGGAGACATTCAGTACTTC. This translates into CATKAGEGDIQYF.

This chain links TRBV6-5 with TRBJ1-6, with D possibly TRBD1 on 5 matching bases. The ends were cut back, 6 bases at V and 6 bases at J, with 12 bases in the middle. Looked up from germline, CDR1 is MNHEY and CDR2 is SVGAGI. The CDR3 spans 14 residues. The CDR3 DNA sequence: TGTGCCAGCAGATCCGGGACCACTAATTCACCCCTCCACTTT. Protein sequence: CASRSGTTNSPLHF.

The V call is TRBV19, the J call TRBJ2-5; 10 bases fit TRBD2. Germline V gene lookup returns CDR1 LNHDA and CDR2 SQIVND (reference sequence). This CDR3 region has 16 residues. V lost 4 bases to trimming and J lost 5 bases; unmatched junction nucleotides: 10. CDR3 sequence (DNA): TGTGCCAGTAGTACCCCACGGGCTAGCGGGAGTGAGACCCAGTACTTC. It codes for CASSTPRASGSETQYF. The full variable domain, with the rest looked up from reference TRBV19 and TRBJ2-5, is DGGITQSPKYLFRKEGQNVTLSCEQNLNHDAMYWYRQDPGQGLRLIYYSQIVNDFQKGDIAEGYSVSREKKESFPLTVTSAQKNPTAFYLCASSTPRASGSETQYFGPGTRLLVL.

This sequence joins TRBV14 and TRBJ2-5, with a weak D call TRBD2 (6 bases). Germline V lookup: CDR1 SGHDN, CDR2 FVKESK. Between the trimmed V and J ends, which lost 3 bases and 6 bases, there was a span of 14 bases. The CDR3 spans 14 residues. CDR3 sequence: CASSHTGREKTQYF. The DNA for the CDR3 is TGTGCCAGCAGCCACACGGGACGGGAGAAGACCCAGTACTTC.

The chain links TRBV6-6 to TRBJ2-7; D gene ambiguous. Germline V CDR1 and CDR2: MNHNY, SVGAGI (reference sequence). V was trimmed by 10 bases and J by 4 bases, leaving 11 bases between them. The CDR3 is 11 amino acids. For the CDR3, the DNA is TGTGCCATGGGGAAGGGTTACGAGCAGTACTTC. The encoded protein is CAMGKGYEQYF.

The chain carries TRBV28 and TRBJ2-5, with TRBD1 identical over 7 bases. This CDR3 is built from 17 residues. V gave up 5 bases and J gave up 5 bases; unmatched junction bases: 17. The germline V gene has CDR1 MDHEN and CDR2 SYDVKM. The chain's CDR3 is CASSLYATGARGETQYF. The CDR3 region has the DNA TGTGCCAGCAGTCTCTACGCCACAGGGGCCCGTGGGGAGACCCAGTACTTC.

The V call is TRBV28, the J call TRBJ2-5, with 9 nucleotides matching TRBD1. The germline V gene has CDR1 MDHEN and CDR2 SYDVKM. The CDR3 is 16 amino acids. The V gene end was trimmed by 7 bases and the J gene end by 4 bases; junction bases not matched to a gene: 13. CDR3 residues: CASTLSAGQGAETQYF. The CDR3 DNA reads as TGTGCCAGCACCCTATCAGCGGGACAGGGAGCAGAGACCCAGTACTTC.

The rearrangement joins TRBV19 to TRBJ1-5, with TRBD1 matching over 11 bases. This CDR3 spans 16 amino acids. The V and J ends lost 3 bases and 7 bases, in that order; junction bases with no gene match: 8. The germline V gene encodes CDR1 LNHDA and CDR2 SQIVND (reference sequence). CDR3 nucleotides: TGTGCCAGTAGTATGTACGGACAGGGGGCGCGGCAGCCCCAGCATTTT. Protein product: CASSMYGQGARQPQHF.

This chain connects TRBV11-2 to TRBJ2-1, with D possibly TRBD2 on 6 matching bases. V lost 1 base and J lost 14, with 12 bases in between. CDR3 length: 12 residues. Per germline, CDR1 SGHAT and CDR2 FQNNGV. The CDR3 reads CASSLVGGVKFF. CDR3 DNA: TGTGCCAGCAGCTTAGTTGGCGGGGTGAAGTTCTTC.

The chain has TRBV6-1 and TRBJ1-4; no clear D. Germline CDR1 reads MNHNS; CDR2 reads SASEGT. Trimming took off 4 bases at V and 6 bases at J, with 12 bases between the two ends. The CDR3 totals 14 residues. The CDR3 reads CASSGWAKDEKLFF. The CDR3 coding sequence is TGTGCCAGCAGTGGCTGGGCCAAAGATGAAAAACTGTTTTTT.

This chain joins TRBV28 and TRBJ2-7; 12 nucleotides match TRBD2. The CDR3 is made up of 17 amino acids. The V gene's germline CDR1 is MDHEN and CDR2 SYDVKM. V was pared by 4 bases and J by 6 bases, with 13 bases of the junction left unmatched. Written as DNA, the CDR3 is TGTGCCAGCAGTTCTCAGGGACTAGCGGGTGCGGCGTGCGAGCAGTACTTC. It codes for CASSSQGLAGAACEQYF.